This T cell receptor (beta chain) was captured by sequencing in a study of blood T cell repertoires in COVID-19. Study context: Sites in the United States, Italy and Spain provided acute and convalescent COVID-19 samples. T cells, B-cell-depleted T cells, or PBMCs provided the cDNA or gDNA that served as material.

Source study methods: Estimates of nucleated cell counts were drawn from the amplification of reference gene primers. The data were produced by immunoSEQ multiplex PCR, yet TCRdb's version contains in-frame clones alone and is incomplete. The DNA gave D and trimming, while V, J and clone size come from that table. Of approximately 140,000 clones in the sample, approximately 87% were seen once. Germline CDR1 is SGDLS and CDR2 is YYNGEE. CDR3 length equals 19 residues. V shed 4 bases and J 7 bases; nucleotides not matched to a gene: 20. This chain joins TRBV9 and TRBJ2-7; 13 bases are shared with TRBD2. Material for sequencing was peripheral blood. The source is a woman in her thirties or forties with acute or convalescent COVID-19. Written as DNA, the CDR3 is TGTGCCAGCAGCCCCCAGGGAAGACTAGCGGGGGGACCAGAAGGGGAGCAGTACTTC. This gives the protein CASSPQGRLAGGPEGEQYF. The full variable domain, completed using reference TRBV9 and TRBJ2-7, is DSGVTQTPKHLITATGQRVTLRCSPRSGDLSVYWYQQSLDQGLQFLIQYYNGEERAKGNILERFSAQQFPDLHSELNLSSLELGDSALYFCASSPQGRLAGGPEGEQYFGPGTRLTVT.